Below, 23 T cell receptor beta chains from the same sample are listed, as sequenced in a study of beta chain features in type 1 diabetes. The sequenced template was cDNA made from the entire isolated RNA. TCRdb's table, derived via immunoSEQ multiplex PCR, lists solely in-frame clones and lacks some. Of hundreds of thousands of clones listed, 30% are singletons. Input material: naive CD4+ T cells from blood. The receptors here all came from a man younger than 35 in good health.

V usage is TRBV29-1 and J usage is TRBJ1-4; D remains unclear. Trimming removed 3 bases at V and 6 bases at J, with 11 bases between. Germline V lookup: CDR1 SQVTM, CDR2 ANQGSEA. The CDR3 sequence is 13 residues long. The CDR3 DNA reads as TGCAGCGTTGAGGTCAGCCGGTATGAAAAACTGTTTTTT. Protein sequence: CSVEVSRYEKLFF.

The chain is built from TRBV7-9 and TRBJ2-1; possible D gene TRBD2, 5 bases. Germline V lookup: CDR1 SEHNR, CDR2 FQNEAQ (reference sequence). Deletions cut 7 bases from V and 0 bases from J, with 16 bases between. This CDR3 spans 16 amino acids. The CDR3 nucleotides are TGTGCCAGCACCACCAATCGGGGATTCTCCTACAATGAGCAGTTCTTC. Translated, it gives CASTTNRGFSYNEQFF.

The V and J genes are TRBV15 and TRBJ2-1; D not certain. The CDR3 length is 13 residues. Trimming stripped 5 bases from V and 16 bases from J, with 21 bases between. CDR1 is LNHNV, CDR2 YYDKDF, per germline (reference sequence). The DNA for the CDR3 is TGTGCCACCAGCCCCCTGATTCAAGTGCCGTCTTTCTTC. Encoded protein: CATSPLIQVPSFF.

This clone was counted between two and nine times. V gene TRBV15 combines with J gene TRBJ2-5; a weak D match, TRBD2 (5 bases). Trimming took 0 bases from V and 1 from J, leaving 6 bases between them. Germline assignment: CDR1 LNHNV and CDR2 YYDKDF (reference sequence). This CDR3 is built from 14 residues. This CDR3 is CATSRDTSQETQYF. In DNA, the CDR3 is TGTGCCACCAGCAGAGATACTAGCCAAGAGACCCAGTACTTC.

Concerning this clone itself: The sample has other DNA sequences that encode this CDR3 too. The J gene is TRBJ2-7, the V gene TRBV30, with 14 bases identical to TRBD2. This CDR3 region has 15 residues. Germline V lookup: CDR1 GTSNPN, CDR2 SVGIG (reference sequence). The junction had 1 base not matched to a gene; V was cut back by 1 base and J by 2 bases. In DNA, the CDR3 is TGTGCCTGGAGTGCGGGACTAGCGGGGGCCTACGAGCAGTACTTC. As protein: CAWSAGLAGAYEQYF.

The chain has TRBV7-9 and TRBJ2-2; D remains unclear. The germline gives CDR1 SEHNR, CDR2 FQNEAQ (reference sequence). CDR3 length: 16 amino acids. The V and J ends lost 0 bases and 1 base respectively, with 9 bases between them. The CDR3 coding sequence is TGTGCCAGCAGCTTAGCAGGGTTCAGGAACACCGGGGAGCTGTTTTTT. Translation gives CASSLAGFRNTGELFF.

As DNA, the CDR3 is TGTGCCAGCAGCCTATTAACTGCGAACTATGGCTACACCTTC. Its translation: CASSLLTANYGYTF. This sequence joins TRBV25-1 and TRBJ1-2; no clear D gene. CDR1 and CDR2 (germline): MGHDK, SYGVNS. V was cut by 6 bases and J by 2 bases, with 13 bases left in between. This CDR3 spans 14 amino acids.

The gene calls are TRBV9 and TRBJ2-3; possible D gene TRBD2, 5 bases. Germline V gives CDR1 SGDLS, CDR2 YYNGEE. The CDR3 has 13 amino acids. Trimming took 4 bases from V and 6 from J, leaving 12 bases between them. The CDR3 bases are TGTGCCAGCAGCACCGGCCCGGGGGATACGCAGTATTTT. Translated, it gives CASSTGPGDTQYF.

The chain combines TRBV9 with TRBJ2-1, with 9 bases identical to TRBD2. Trimming at V came to 0 bases and at J to 10 bases, leaving 8 bases not matched to a gene. CDR1 and CDR2 from the germline V gene are SGDLS and YYNGEE. CDR3 length equals 15 residues. In DNA form, the CDR3 reads TGTGCCAGCAGCGTAGGGATAGCGGGAGACCGCGAGCAGTTCTTC. It encodes CASSVGIAGDREQFF.

This clone turned up a few times. The gene calls are TRBV4-3 and TRBJ2-5; 7 positions match TRBD2. This CDR3 has 16 amino acids. The J segment lost 5 bases and the V segment lost 3 bases, leaving 12 bases of the junction unmatched. Germline values: CDR1 LGHNA, CDR2 YSLEER. The CDR3 bases are TGCGCCAGCAGCCATAGACCAAGGGGCGGGGGTGAGACCCAGTACTTC. Translated, it gives CASSHRPRGGGETQYF.

J is TRBJ1-2 and V is TRBV27; D may be TRBD1 (5 bases). Germline loops: CDR1 MNHEY, CDR2 SMNVEV (reference sequence). The CDR3 length is 13 residues. V was clipped by 6 bases and J by 4 bases, with 12 bases between them. The CDR3 sequence: CASSVQEGYGYTF. The CDR3 DNA sequence: TGTGCCAGCAGCGTACAGGAGGGCTATGGCTACACCTTC.

V is TRBV5-4 and J is TRBJ1-2; D ambiguous. Trimming left V 4 bases short and J 4 bases short, with 11 bases between. Germline values: CDR1 SGHNT, CDR2 YYREEE (reference sequence). CDR3 length: 13 residues. The CDR3 here is CASSPDAAYGYTF. The CDR3 DNA is TGTGCCAGCAGCCCGGACGCTGCCTATGGCTACACCTTC.

V gene TRBV7-2 combines with J gene TRBJ2-4; TRBD2 matches at 9 bases. Germline V lookup: CDR1 SGHTA, CDR2 FQGNSA. This CDR3 comprises 16 residues. J lost 3 bases, V lost 5 bases, and 8 bases had no gene match. CDR3 nucleotides: TGTGCCAGCAGCAACGTAGCGCGGGAGGGCAAAAACATTCAGTACTTC. As protein: CASSNVAREGKNIQYF.

As concerns this clone: Other nucleotide sequences in the sample specify the same CDR3. The genes are TRBV29-1 and TRBJ1-4; no firm D call. CDR1 SQVTM and CDR2 ANQGSEA come from the germline V gene. CDR3 length: 12 amino acids. V lost 2 bases and J 8 bases, leaving 9 bases between the germline ends. The CDR3, as DNA: TGCAGCGTTGAAAAGGAGGGAGAAAAACTGTTTTTT. Encoded protein: CSVEKEGEKLFF.

This chain links TRBV4-3 with TRBJ2-1; 7 bases line up with TRBD1. Germline values: CDR1 LGHNA, CDR2 YSLEER. The length of the CDR3 is 17 residues. Germline trimming cut 0 bases from V and 6 bases from J; bases unmatched to any gene: 11. The CDR3 protein is CASSQDLPQGELNEQFF. DNA of the CDR3: TGCGCCAGCAGCCAAGACCTTCCGCAGGGGGAGCTCAATGAGCAGTTCTTC.

This clone was counted only a few times. The rearrangement uses TRBV5-1 and TRBJ2-1; the match to TRBD1 covers 9 bases. Germline CDR1 reads SGHRS; CDR2 reads YFSETQ. V dropped 4 bases and J dropped 4; count of bases not matched to a gene: 6. The CDR3 is 15 residues long. This chain's CDR3 is CASSLQGANYNEQFF. For the CDR3, the DNA is TGCGCCAGCAGCCTACAGGGGGCCAATTACAATGAGCAGTTCTTC. The full variable domain, its missing parts supplied by reference TRBV5-1 and TRBJ2-1, is KAGVTQTPRYLIKTRGQQVTLSCSPISGHRSVSWYQQTPGQGLQFLFEYFSETQRNKGNFPGRFSGRQFSNSRSEMNVSTLELGDSALYLCASSLQGANYNEQFFGPGTRLTVL.

The genes are TRBV9 and TRBJ2-5, with a possible D match to TRBD2 (5 bases). V gave up 0 bases and J gave up 4 bases, with 10 bases separating them. This CDR3 contains 14 residues. Germline CDR1 SGDLS, CDR2 YYNGEE. CDR3 in DNA: TGTGCCAGCAGCGTAGCGGGGAGCCGAGAGACCCAGTACTTC. This sequence encodes CASSVAGSRETQYF.

V is TRBV12-2 and J is TRBJ2-7; the DNA was not compared with TRBD2, the D call given in the table. TRBV12-2 is given as a pseudogene. The CDR3 runs 18 residues. CDR3 nucleotide sequence: TGTGCAAGGCGCGTAGCGCAAGCGGGAGGTCTAGGGGCCTACGAGCAGTACTTC. Amino acids: CARRVAQAGGLGAYEQYF.

This clone turned up a few times. J is TRBJ2-3 and V is TRBV6-5; no clear D gene. In germline, CDR1 is MNHEY, CDR2 SVGAGI. The germline V and J ends were trimmed by 6 bases and 3 bases, with 4 bases remaining between them. The CDR3 is 11 residues long. CDR3 sequence (DNA): TGTGCCAGCAGGCGAACAGATACGCAGTATTTT. It specifies CASRRTDTQYF.

The chain joins TRBV30 to TRBJ1-2; D is ambiguous. Germline V gene lookup returns CDR1 GTSNPN and CDR2 SVGIG (reference sequence). The length of the CDR3 is 14 residues. Trimming removed 4 bases from V and 0 bases from J, with 12 bases in between. CDR3 residues: CAWTPTLANYGYTF. CDR3 DNA: TGTGCCTGGACCCCGACATTAGCTAACTATGGCTACACCTTC.

This chain connects TRBV9 to TRBJ1-5; D is possibly TRBD1 (5 bases). In germline, CDR1 is SGDLS, CDR2 YYNGEE. This CDR3 is 15 amino acids long. Trimming took off 1 base at V and 1 base at J, with 9 bases between the two ends. The CDR3: CASSVSRQSNQPQHF. CDR3 DNA sequence: TGTGCCAGCAGCGTAAGTAGACAGAGCAATCAGCCCCAGCATTTT.

This clone was recorded a few times. The chain couples TRBV30 to TRBJ1-5; D may be TRBD1 (5 bases). Trimming shortened V by 2 bases and J by 6 bases, and 11 bases separated the two germline ends. This CDR3 has 13 residues. Per the germline V gene, CDR1 is GTSNPN and CDR2 is SVGIG (reference sequence). The CDR3 protein is CAWSPRGGQPQHF. DNA of the CDR3: TGTGCCTGGAGTCCCCGGGGCGGTCAGCCCCAGCATTTT.

This clone was observed a few times. The chain is built from TRBV29-1 and TRBJ2-4; TRBD1 matches at 9 bases. This CDR3 spans 16 amino acids. Trimming at V came to 4 bases and at J to 7 bases, leaving 14 bases not matched to a gene. CDR1 is SQVTM, CDR2 ANQGSEA, per germline. The CDR3: CSVVKRDRELGNIQYF. DNA for the CDR3: TGCAGCGTTGTTAAAAGGGACAGGGAGTTGGGGAACATTCAGTACTTC.